A single sample is the source of the 20 T cell receptor beta chains below, sequenced in a study of T cell clones after liver transplantation. The repertoire was sequenced with immunoSEQ multiplex PCR; TCRdb's copy has only in-frame clones and lacks some. The table has around 110,000 clones, 90% seen once. Here the sequenced sample was CD4+ T cells from blood, taken 12 months after liver transplant. The receptors come from a human patient who received a liver transplant. Some T cells may arise from the graft donor.

This clone was detected ten times or more. The chain couples TRBV11-1 to TRBJ2-5; possible D gene TRBD1, 6 bases. The germline gives CDR1 SGHAT, CDR2 FQDESV (reference sequence). V lost 5 bases and J 5 bases, leaving 15 bases between the germline ends. The CDR3 is 14 amino acids. The CDR3 sequence: CASSQFVGAETQYF. In DNA, the CDR3 is TGTGCCAGCAGCCAGTTCGTGGGGGCGGAGACCCAGTACTTC.

This rearrangement joins TRBV5-1 to TRBJ2-3; D gene unclear. The CDR3 has 12 residues. Between the trimmed V and J ends, which lost 4 bases and 6 bases, there was a span of 9 bases. From germline, CDR1 is SGHRS and CDR2 YFSETQ. The CDR3 nucleotides are TGCGCCAGCAGCCTACCGGAGGATACGCAGTATTTT. Translating gives CASSLPEDTQYF. Together with reference TRBV5-1 and TRBJ2-3, the CDR3 gives the full variable domain: KAGVTQTPRYLIKTRGQQVTLSCSPISGHRSVSWYQQTPGQGLQFLFEYFSETQRNKGNFPGRFSGRQFSNSRSEMNVSTLELGDSALYLCASSLPEDTQYFGPGTRLTVL.

The chain employs TRBV30 and TRBJ2-7, with D perhaps matching TRBD1 or TRBD2 (6 bases each). V was shortened by 0 bases and J by 1 base, with 10 bases between the two germline ends. The CDR3 covers 14 residues. Per germline, CDR1 GTSNPN and CDR2 SVGIG (reference sequence). CDR3 protein: CAWSVKGGSYEQYF. The CDR3 DNA reads as TGTGCCTGGAGTGTGAAGGGGGGATCCTACGAGCAGTACTTC. Drawing the rest from reference TRBV30 and TRBJ2-7, the complete variable domain is SQTIHQWPATLVQPVGSPLSLECTVEGTSNPNLYWYRQAAGRGLQLLFYSVGIGQISSEVPQNLSASRPQDRQFILSSKKLLLSDSGFYLCAWSVKGGSYEQYFGPGTRLTVT.

The rearrangement uses TRBV7-2 and TRBJ1-2, with 9 bases fitting TRBD1. V lost 4 bases and J lost 8; bases outside the gene matches: 11. The CDR3 is 15 residues long. Germline V gene data show CDR1 as SGHTA and CDR2 as FQGNSA. The chain's CDR3 is CASSYQQGAPGGYTF. The CDR3 DNA reads TGTGCCAGCAGCTATCAACAGGGGGCGCCGGGAGGCTACACCTTC.

The gene calls are TRBV6-5 and TRBJ1-4; TRBD1 agrees at 8 bases. The J segment lost 6 bases and the V segment lost 5 bases, leaving 5 bases of the junction unmatched. The CDR3 has 14 amino acids. Germline V gene sequence: CDR1 MNHEY, CDR2 SVGAGI. The CDR3 here is CASSVDRADEKLFF. Here the CDR3 DNA reads TGTGCCAGCAGTGTGGACAGGGCTGATGAAAAACTGTTTTTT.

The V and J genes are TRBV5-1 and TRBJ2-5; 12 bases agree with TRBD1. V dropped 4 bases and J dropped 1; count of bases not matched to a gene: 8. CDR3 length: 17 residues. Germline CDR1 and CDR2: SGHRS and YFSETQ. CDR3 sequence (DNA): TGCGCCAGCAGCCGGGGGACAGGGGGCTATGTCCAAGAGACCCAGTACTTC. Translation: CASSRGTGGYVQETQYF.

This sequence joins TRBV11-2 and TRBJ2-2, with no clear D. Trimming took off 2 bases at V and 9 bases at J, with 4 bases between the two ends. This CDR3 comprises 11 residues. Germline-derived CDR1 and CDR2 are SGHAT and FQNNGV. The CDR3 is CASSLRRELFF. CDR3 nucleotides: TGTGCCAGCAGCTTACGGAGGGAGCTGTTTTTT.

In DNA form, the CDR3 reads TGTGCCAGCAGCCCAGGACAGGTGTACGAGCAGTACTTC. It codes for CASSPGQVYEQYF. The rearrangement uses TRBV11-2 and TRBJ2-7; 7 nucleotides align to TRBD1. V shed 5 bases and J 4 bases; nucleotides not matched to a gene: 5. CDR3 length: 13 amino acids. Per germline, CDR1 SGHAT and CDR2 FQNNGV.

The J gene is TRBJ2-1, the V gene TRBV5-1; 7 bases fit TRBD2. The CDR3 totals 15 residues. V trimming: 7 bases; J trimming: 0 bases; junction bases outside the gene matches: 7. CDR1 and CDR2 (germline): SGHRS, YFSETQ. The CDR3 coding sequence is TGCGCCAGCCTAGCGGATGTAAGCTCCTACAATGAGCAGTTCTTC. Translated, it gives CASLADVSSYNEQFF.

The V gene is TRBV29-1, the J gene TRBJ2-5; D uncertain. Trimming pared 5 bases from V and 1 base from J, leaving 14 bases between. The CDR3 extends over 14 amino acids. Germline V gives CDR1 SQVTM, CDR2 ANQGSEA. For the CDR3, the DNA is TGCAGCGTTAGGGTCATCCCGGCCCAAGAGACCCAGTACTTC. Its protein is CSVRVIPAQETQYF.

V gene TRBV14 combines with J gene TRBJ2-1; TRBD2 is a possible D gene (6 bases). The CDR3 length is 12 residues. Germline CDR1 reads SGHDN; CDR2 reads FVKESK. Trimming took 5 bases from V and 9 from J, leaving 11 bases between them. Written as DNA, the CDR3 is TGTGCCAGCAGCTTCGGGGGTGGTGAGCAGTTCTTC. This sequence encodes CASSFGGGEQFF. The full variable domain, in which reference TRBV14 and TRBJ2-1 provide the parts outside the CDR3, is EAGVTQFPSHSVIEKGQTVTLRCDPISGHDNLYWYRRVMGKEIKFLLHFVKESKQDESGMPNNRFLAERTGGTYSTLKVQPAELEDSGVYFCASSFGGGEQFFGPGTRLTVL.

The chain couples TRBV6-1 to TRBJ2-5; TRBD2 aligns across 10 bases. V was clipped by 8 bases and J by 5 bases; unmatched bases: 11. Looked up from germline, CDR1 is MNHNS and CDR2 is SASEGT. This CDR3 comprises 15 residues. The CDR3 nucleotides are TGTGCCAGCCGCTCGGGACTAGCGTTTTTCGAGACCCAGTACTTC. Translating gives CASRSGLAFFETQYF.

This clone was counted a single time. The rearrangement joins TRBV5-8 to TRBJ1-5; D unclear. V lost 5 bases and J lost 4, with 10 bases in between. Germline-derived CDR1 and CDR2 are SGHTS and YDEGEE. The CDR3 runs 13 residues. In DNA form, the CDR3 reads TGTGCCAGCAGATCAGTTACTAATCAGCCCCAGCATTTT. It specifies CASRSVTNQPQHF.

V gene TRBV7-2 combines with J gene TRBJ1-5; D might be TRBD1 (5 bases). Germline CDR1 and CDR2: SGHTA and FQGNSA. The CDR3 runs 14 residues. The V and J ends lost 5 bases and 3 bases respectively, with 11 bases between them. The CDR3 coding sequence is TGTGCCAGCAGCCCCGGGGGGATCAATCAGCCCCAGCATTTT. Translated, it gives CASSPGGINQPQHF.

The J gene is TRBJ1-5, the V gene TRBV4-2, with D unresolved. CDR3 size: 13 residues. From germline, CDR1 is LGHNA and CDR2 YNFKEQ. V was clipped by 0 bases and J by 6 bases, with 6 bases between them. In DNA, the CDR3 is TGTGCCAGCAGCCAAGATCGAGGTCAGCCCCAGCATTTT. It codes for CASSQDRGQPQHF.

This rearrangement joins TRBV29-1 to TRBJ1-2; the D is unclear. Per germline, CDR1 SQVTM and CDR2 ANQGSEA. The CDR3 spans 13 residues. V was clipped by 4 bases and J by 2 bases, with 11 bases between them. The CDR3 loop reads CSVGPGGNYGYTF. The CDR3 region has the DNA TGCAGCGTTGGTCCGGGCGGAAACTATGGCTACACCTTC.

The rearrangement uses TRBV6-5 and TRBJ2-1; 8 bases agree with TRBD2. This CDR3 contains 12 residues. Trimming cost V 6 bases and J 11 bases; bases outside gene matches: 6. Germline V lookup: CDR1 MNHEY, CDR2 SVGAGI. CDR3 coding DNA: TGTGCCAGCAGCCCTCTTAGCGGGAAGCAGTTCTTC. As protein: CASSPLSGKQFF.

This sequence joins TRBV19 and TRBJ1-4; D unresolved. This CDR3 region has 16 residues. The ends were cut back, 5 bases at V and 8 bases at J, with 21 bases in the middle. Germline-derived CDR1 and CDR2 are LNHDA and SQIVND (reference sequence). DNA for the CDR3: TGTGCCAGTAGTCGACGCCACAGTTCCACGGGAGAAAAACTGTTTTTT. As protein: CASSRRHSSTGEKLFF.

The CDR3 sequence is CASSRQGIDYGYTF. The CDR3 nucleotides are TGCGCCAGCAGCCGACAGGGGATCGACTATGGCTACACCTTC. The chain links TRBV5-1 to TRBJ1-2; 8 positions match TRBD1. The CDR3 length is 14 residues. V gave up 4 bases and J gave up 3 bases; unmatched junction bases: 5. CDR1 and CDR2 from the germline V gene are SGHRS and YFSETQ.

This clone was observed a single time. This sequence joins TRBV12-2 and TRBJ2-6; TRBD2 reflects the table's D call only, with no check against the DNA. TRBV12-2 is termed a pseudogene. The CDR3 covers 18 residues. The CDR3 sequence is CASRLRLAGFSGANVLTF. The CDR3 DNA follows: TGTGCAAGTCGCCTCCGACTAGCGGGTTTCTCTGGGGCCAACGTCCTGACTTTC.